The 2 T cell receptor beta chains listed next were all sequenced from one sample in a study of T cell repertoires in cytomegalovirus infection. TCRdb reprocessed the reads with MiXCR, giving one entry per CDR3 protein. The repertoire holds around 630,000 distinct CDR3 sequences, with roughly 26% as singletons. The sequenced material came from CD8+ T cells from PBMCs. The receptor set was obtained from a human donor in good health (CMV status not recorded). Some clones in this sample may be carry-over from other donors' samples.

This clonotype was seen only a few times. The chain recombines TRBV29-1 with TRBJ1-3, with D possibly TRBD1 on 6 matching bases. V shed 4 bases and J shed 1 base, with 14 bases lying between them. This CDR3 spans 15 amino acids. CDR1 and CDR2 from the germline V gene are SQVTM and ANQGSEA. The CDR3 loop is CSVGARGKSGNTIYF. The CDR3 DNA sequence: TGCAGCGTTGGAGCCAGGGGAAAGTCTGGAAACACCATATATTTT. The full variable domain, rest sourced from reference TRBV29-1 and TRBJ1-3, is SAVISQKPSRDICQRGTSLTIQCQVDSQVTMMFWYRQQPGQSLTLIATANQGSEATYESGFVIDKFPISRPNLTFSTLTVSNMSPEDSSIYLCSVGARGKSGNTIYFGEGSWLTVV.

J is TRBJ2-5 and V is TRBV20-1, with D perhaps assigned TRBD1 or TRBD2 (5 bases each). CDR3 size: 16 residues. Trimming removed 6 bases at V and 2 bases at J, with 22 bases between. Germline CDR1 and CDR2: DFQATT and SNEGSKA (reference sequence). The CDR3 sequence: CSAAPPGPSIQETQYF. The CDR3 region has the DNA TGCAGTGCCGCTCCTCCGGGACCTTCCATACAAGAGACCCAGTACTTC.